The next 2 T cell receptor beta chains were all read from a single sample in a study of blood T cell repertoires in COVID-19. The table came from immunoSEQ multiplex PCR; TCRdb's copy has only in-frame clones and leaves some out. Of roughly 190,000 clones listed, around 86% are singletons. The material sequenced was PBMCs or T cells enriched from blood (not recorded which). These receptors came from a woman aged 40 to 50 in a cohort exposed to, infected with or recovered from COVID-19 (not recorded which).

The chain employs TRBV15 and TRBJ1-4; the D is unclear. From germline, CDR1 is LNHNV and CDR2 YYDKDF (reference sequence). This CDR3 is built from 13 residues. Trimming took 8 bases from V and 8 from J, leaving 15 bases between them. The CDR3 DNA follows: TGTGCCACCCATGAATCTTGGGAGGAAAAACTGTTTTTT. Protein: CATHESWEEKLFF.

The chain joins TRBV7-8 to TRBJ2-5, with 11 nucleotides matching TRBD1. CDR3 length: 17 residues. Germline V gene sequence: CDR1 SGHVS, CDR2 FQNEAQ. The junction had 11 bases not matched to a gene; V was cut back by 4 bases and J by 4 bases. The CDR3 protein is CASSSSIGQGAGETQYF. The CDR3 nucleotides are TGTGCCAGCAGCTCTAGTATCGGACAGGGGGCGGGAGAGACCCAGTACTTC. The full variable domain, its missing parts supplied by reference TRBV7-8 and TRBJ2-5, is GAGVSQSPRYKVAKRGQDVALRCDPISGHVSLFWYQQALGQGPEFLTYFQNEAQLDKSGLPSDRFFAERPEGSVSTLKIQRTQQEDSAVYLCASSSSIGQGAGETQYFGPGTRLLVL.